This TCR beta chain was documented in a study of response to subunit inactivated influenza vaccine. General study points: The authors put forward the suggestion that each seasonal influenza vaccination may bring in only a limited number of new T cells.

Comment on this clonotype: No antigen is known for it.

A single record per CDR3 protein comes from TCRdb applying MiXCR to the RT-PCR reads. The sample lists hundreds of thousands of distinct CDR3 sequences; approximately 23% were seen once. The CDR3 spans 14 residues. With 5 bases clipped from V and 10 bases from J, the junction kept 12 bases outside the gene matches. This TCR derives from a man aged 50-75 years who received an inactivated influenza vaccine. This sample comprised PBMCs from blood, obtained 21 months after vaccination. The chain uses TRBV12-3 or TRBV12-4 and TRBJ2-5, with TRBD1 matching over 8 bases. In nucleotides, the CDR3 is TGTGCCAGCAGTACCGGGACAGGCCCAAAGGTCCAGTACTTC. Its translation is CASSTGTGPKVQYF.